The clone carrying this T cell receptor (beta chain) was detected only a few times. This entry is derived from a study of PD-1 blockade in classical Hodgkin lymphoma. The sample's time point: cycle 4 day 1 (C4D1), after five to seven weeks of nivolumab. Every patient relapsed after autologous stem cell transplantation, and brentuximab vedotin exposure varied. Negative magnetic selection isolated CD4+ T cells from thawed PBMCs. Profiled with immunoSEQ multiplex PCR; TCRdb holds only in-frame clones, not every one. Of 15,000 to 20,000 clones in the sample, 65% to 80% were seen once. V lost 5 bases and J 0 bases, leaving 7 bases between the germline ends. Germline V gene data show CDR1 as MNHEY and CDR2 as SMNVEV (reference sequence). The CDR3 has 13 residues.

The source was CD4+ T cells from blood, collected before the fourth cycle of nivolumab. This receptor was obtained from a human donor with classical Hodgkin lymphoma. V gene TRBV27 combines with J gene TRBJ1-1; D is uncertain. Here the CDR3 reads CASSVNLNTEAFF. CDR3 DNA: TGTGCCAGCAGTGTAAATTTGAACACTGAAGCTTTCTTT.